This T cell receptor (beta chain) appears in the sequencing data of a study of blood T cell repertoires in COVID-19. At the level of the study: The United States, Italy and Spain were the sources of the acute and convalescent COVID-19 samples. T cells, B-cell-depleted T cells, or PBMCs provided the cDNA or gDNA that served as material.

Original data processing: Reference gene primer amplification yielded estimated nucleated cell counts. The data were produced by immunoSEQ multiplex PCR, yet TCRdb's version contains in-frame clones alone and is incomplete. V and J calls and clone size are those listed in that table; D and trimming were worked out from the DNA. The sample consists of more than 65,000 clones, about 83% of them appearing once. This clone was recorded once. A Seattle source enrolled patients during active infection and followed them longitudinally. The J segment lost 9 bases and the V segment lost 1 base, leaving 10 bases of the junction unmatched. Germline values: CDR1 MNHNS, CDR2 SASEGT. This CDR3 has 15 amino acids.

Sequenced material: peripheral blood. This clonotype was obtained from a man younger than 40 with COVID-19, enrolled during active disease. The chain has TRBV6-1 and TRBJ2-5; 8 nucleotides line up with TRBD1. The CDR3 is CASSEEFGLGQAQYF. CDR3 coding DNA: TGTGCCAGCAGTGAAGAATTCGGCCTGGGACAGGCCCAGTACTTC.